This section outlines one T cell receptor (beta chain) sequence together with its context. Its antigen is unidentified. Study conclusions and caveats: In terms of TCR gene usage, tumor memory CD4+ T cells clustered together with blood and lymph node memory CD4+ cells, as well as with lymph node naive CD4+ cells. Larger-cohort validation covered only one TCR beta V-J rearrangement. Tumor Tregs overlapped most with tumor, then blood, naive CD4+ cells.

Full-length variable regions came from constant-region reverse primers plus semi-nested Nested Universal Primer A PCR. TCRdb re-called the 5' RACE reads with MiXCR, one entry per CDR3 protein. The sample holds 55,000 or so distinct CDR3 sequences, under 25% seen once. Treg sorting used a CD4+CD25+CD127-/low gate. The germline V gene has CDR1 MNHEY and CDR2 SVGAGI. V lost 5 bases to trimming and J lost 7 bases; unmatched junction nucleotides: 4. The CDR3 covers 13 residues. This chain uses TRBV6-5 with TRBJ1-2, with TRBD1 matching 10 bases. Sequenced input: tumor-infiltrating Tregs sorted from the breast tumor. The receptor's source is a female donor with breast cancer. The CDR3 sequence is CASSRDRGRGYTF. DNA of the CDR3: TGTGCCAGCAGTCGGGACAGGGGACGTGGCTACACCTTC.